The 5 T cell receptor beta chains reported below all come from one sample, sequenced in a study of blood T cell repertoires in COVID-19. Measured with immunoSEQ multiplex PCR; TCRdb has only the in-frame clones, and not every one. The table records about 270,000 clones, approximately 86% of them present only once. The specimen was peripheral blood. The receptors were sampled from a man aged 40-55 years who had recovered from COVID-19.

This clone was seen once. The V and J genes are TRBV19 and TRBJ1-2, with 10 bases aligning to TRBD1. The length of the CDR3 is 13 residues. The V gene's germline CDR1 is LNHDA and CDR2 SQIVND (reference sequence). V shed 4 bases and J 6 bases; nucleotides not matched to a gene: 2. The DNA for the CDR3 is TGTGCCAGTAGTACGACAGGGGGCAATGGCTACACCTTC. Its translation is CASSTTGGNGYTF.

The CDR3 sequence is CASSVAPGDTGELFF. In DNA, the CDR3 is TGTGCCAGCAGCGTAGCTCCGGGGGACACCGGGGAGCTGTTTTTT. The chain recombines TRBV9 with TRBJ2-2, with a weak D call TRBD2 (6 bases). Germline V gene lookup returns CDR1 SGDLS and CDR2 YYNGEE. V was pared by 0 bases and J by 3 bases, with 9 bases between. CDR3 length: 15 residues.

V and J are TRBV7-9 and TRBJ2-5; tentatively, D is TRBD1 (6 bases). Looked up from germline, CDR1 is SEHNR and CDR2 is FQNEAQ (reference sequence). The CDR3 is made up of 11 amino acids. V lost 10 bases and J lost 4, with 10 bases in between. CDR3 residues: CAIPRGETQYF. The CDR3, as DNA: TGTGCCATCCCCAGGGGAGAGACCCAGTACTTC.

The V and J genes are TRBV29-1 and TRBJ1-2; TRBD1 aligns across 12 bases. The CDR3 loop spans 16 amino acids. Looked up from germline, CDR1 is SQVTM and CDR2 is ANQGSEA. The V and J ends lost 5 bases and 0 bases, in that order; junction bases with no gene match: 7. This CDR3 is CSVQGTGGPANYGYTF. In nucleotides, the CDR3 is TGCAGCGTTCAGGGGACAGGGGGCCCAGCTAACTATGGCTACACCTTC.

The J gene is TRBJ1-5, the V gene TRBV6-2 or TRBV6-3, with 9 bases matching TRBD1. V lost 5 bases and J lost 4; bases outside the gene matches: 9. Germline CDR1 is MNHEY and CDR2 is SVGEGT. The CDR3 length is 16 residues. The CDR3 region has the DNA TGTGCCAGCAGTCCCCTCACCGACAGGGGGAATCAGCCCCAGCATTTT. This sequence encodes CASSPLTDRGNQPQHF.